What follows are 14 T cell receptor beta chains derived from one specimen sequenced in a study of vaccination and CD4 T cells after COVID-19. The treatment is: roughly ten-day PBMC culture with coronavirus spike peptide pools or control peptides (ViraFEST assay). According to the study, CD4+ T cells from the unexposed donor were gathered ahead of the COVID-19 pandemic (2011-2018). The antigens of these receptors remain unknown. The Oncomine TCR Beta short-read assay was what sequenced the DNA obtained from cultured CD4+ T cells. TCRdb redid the calling of the PCR reads with MiXCR, one entry per CDR3 protein. The sample gives about 7,400 distinct CDR3 sequences, approximately 35% of which show up once; roughly a sixth is in the top ten. Sequenced sample: CD4+ T cells from blood, cultured in vitro. These receptors came from a human donor in good health.

The table lists this clonotype with a few counts. The chain has TRBV19 and TRBJ2-7, with TRBD1 matching over 10 bases. The germline gives CDR1 LNHDA, CDR2 SQIVND (reference sequence). Trimming at V came to 5 bases and at J to 3 bases, leaving 13 bases not matched to a gene. This CDR3 spans 17 amino acids. CDR3 region: CASSGTGAVNIFYEQYF. The DNA for the CDR3 is TGTGCCAGTAGTGGGACAGGGGCTGTCAACATCTTCTACGAGCAGTACTTC.

This clonotype has more than one count but fewer than ten. The genes are TRBV5-8 and TRBJ2-3; D gene uncertain. Germline loops: CDR1 SGHTS, CDR2 YDEGEE. This CDR3 region has 13 residues. V was shortened by 4 bases and J by 2 bases, with 8 bases between the two germline ends. The CDR3 here is CASSPRFTDTQYF. The CDR3 DNA reads TGTGCCAGCAGCCCGCGATTCACAGATACGCAGTATTTT.

The chain combines TRBV20-1 with TRBJ2-3; 8 bases map to TRBD2. The CDR3 runs 14 residues. Germline loops: CDR1 DFQATT, CDR2 SNEGSKA (reference sequence). Unmatched junction bases numbered 5, after V lost 6 bases and J lost 0 bases. The CDR3 DNA follows: TGCAGTGCAAGACTAGCGTCTAGCACAGATACGCAGTATTTT. It yields the protein CSARLASSTDTQYF.

V and J are TRBV20-1 and TRBJ2-3; no reliable D call. CDR1 is DFQATT, CDR2 SNEGSKA, per germline (reference sequence). V dropped 5 bases and J dropped 7 bases, with 13 bases sitting between them. The CDR3 has 12 amino acids. In DNA form, the CDR3 reads TGCAGTGCTGACCGGACGATTCATACGCAGTATTTT. Its translation is CSADRTIHTQYF.

V gene TRBV20-1 combines with J gene TRBJ1-6; 7 bases map to TRBD1. Looked up from germline, CDR1 is DFQATT and CDR2 is SNEGSKA (reference sequence). The CDR3 extends over 15 amino acids. Trimming took 6 bases from V and 6 from J; bases not matched to a gene: 11. CDR3 bases: TGCAGTGCCCCTATAGGGGGCGGGATTAATTCACCCCTCCACTTT. Its protein is CSAPIGGGINSPLHF.

The chain recombines TRBV6-5 with TRBJ2-1; D gene uncertain. Trimming stripped 0 bases from V and 2 bases from J, with 8 bases between. The germline V gene has CDR1 MNHEY and CDR2 SVGAGI. The CDR3 runs 15 residues. CDR3 in DNA: TGTGCCAGCAGTTACTCGAGTCCCCCCTACAATGAGCAGTTCTTC. It yields the protein CASSYSSPPYNEQFF.

There are a few counts of this clonotype. The genes are TRBV5-5 and TRBJ2-5, with TRBD1 matching 10 bases. CDR1 and CDR2 from the germline V gene are SGHKS and YYEKEE (reference sequence). The CDR3 runs to 16 residues. After removal of 1 base from V and 5 bases from J, the junction contained 8 bases not matched to a gene. The CDR3 DNA sequence: TGTGCCAGCAGCTTGCCCGGGACAGGGGCTTTGGAGACCCAGTACTTC. It translates to CASSLPGTGALETQYF.

This clonotype has just a few counts. The chain joins TRBV27 to TRBJ2-1; 7 bases agree with TRBD2. In germline, CDR1 is MNHEY, CDR2 SMNVEV (reference sequence). V dropped 2 bases and J dropped 9; count of bases not matched to a gene: 7. The length of the CDR3 is 14 residues. The CDR3 reads CASSLLVSGGEQFF. CDR3 in DNA: TGTGCCAGCAGTTTACTTGTGTCGGGAGGTGAGCAGTTCTTC.

This clonotype appeared a single time. V gene TRBV7-2 combines with J gene TRBJ2-5, with D maybe TRBD1 (6 bases). With 1 base removed from V and 4 bases from J, the gap between germline ends came to 7 bases. CDR1 is SGHTA and CDR2 is FQGNSA in the germline V gene. This CDR3 contains 13 residues. CDR3 residues: CASSLGGGETQYF. CDR3 in DNA: TGTGCCAGCAGCTTAGGAGGGGGAGAGACCCAGTACTTC.

The chain recombines TRBV7-2 with TRBJ1-2; 7 bases match TRBD1. The CDR3 runs to 15 residues. V lost 3 bases, J lost 6 bases, and 10 bases stayed unmatched. Germline V gene data show CDR1 as SGHTA and CDR2 as FQGNSA. The CDR3 reads CASSLERTGRHGYTF. In nucleotides, the CDR3 is TGTGCCAGCAGCTTGGAACGGACAGGTCGACATGGCTACACCTTC. The whole variable domain, filled in from reference TRBV7-2 and TRBJ1-2, reads GAGVSQSPSNKVTEKGKDVELRCDPISGHTALYWYRQSLGQGLEFLIYFQGNSAPDKSGLPSDRFSAERTGGSVSTLTIQRTQQEDSAVYLCASSLERTGRHGYTFGSGTRLTVV.

The table lists this clonotype with a few counts. In nucleotides, the CDR3 is TGTGCCAGCACCGCCGGGTCAGGGTCTGCCTATGGCTACACCTTC. It is translated as CASTAGSGSAYGYTF. The J gene is TRBJ1-2, the V gene TRBV12-3 or TRBV12-4; D perhaps matches TRBD1 (5 bases). CDR3 length: 15 residues. Trimming took 7 bases from V and 4 from J, leaving 19 bases between them.

V and J are TRBV12-3 or TRBV12-4 and TRBJ1-2; D call uncertain. The CDR3 runs 12 residues. Trimming left V 6 bases short and J 6 bases short, with 11 bases between. CDR3 region: CASRRGTNGYTF. The CDR3 region has the DNA TGTGCCAGCAGGCGTGGAACTAATGGCTACACCTTC.

This clonotype has just a few counts. V is TRBV7-9 and J is TRBJ2-7; TRBD1 aligns across 7 bases. V dropped 0 bases and J dropped 12; count of bases not matched to a gene: 5. Per germline, CDR1 SEHNR and CDR2 FQNEAQ (reference sequence). This CDR3 region has 12 residues. CDR3 DNA sequence: TGTGCCAGCAGCTTAGCCCGACAGGGTCTGTACTTC. As protein: CASSLARQGLYF.

This clonotype was seen a handful of times. This chain joins TRBV7-9 and TRBJ2-3; tentative D call: TRBD1 (5 bases). This CDR3 contains 12 residues. Germline V lookup: CDR1 SEHNR, CDR2 FQNEAQ (reference sequence). V lost 5 bases, J lost 5 bases, and 8 bases lay in between. The CDR3 protein is CASSPRGDTQYF. The CDR3 region has the DNA TGTGCCAGCAGCCCTAGGGGAGATACGCAGTATTTT.